The present TCR beta chain was sequenced within a study of spatial heterogeneity in lung cancer. Study details: The donors, about 78 patients with untreated early-stage non-small cell lung cancer, provided the samples. Beta-chain sequences were consistently detected more often than alpha-chain sequences.

Germline V gene lookup returns CDR1 SNHLY and CDR2 FYNNEI. The CDR3 has 14 residues. The germline V and J ends were trimmed by 5 bases and 0 bases, with 11 bases remaining between them. Time point in this sample: blood at routine non-recurrence follow-up after resection. Unsorted tumor, nontumor lung tissue or cryopreserved PBMC supplied the whole RNA. Study-level findings and limits: Circulating ubiquitous expanded tumor TCRs were observed more frequently at resection than at follow-up.

At least ten counts were recorded for this clonotype. Its antigen is undetermined. TCRdb processed the 5' RACE reads anew with MiXCR; each CDR3 protein has one entry. The sample carries about 18,000 distinct CDR3 sequences, 9.2% recorded once. The rearrangement links TRBV2 to TRBJ2-7; unclear D gene. The TCR comes from a male donor with early-stage non-small cell lung cancer. The specimen comprised PBMCs, sampled at follow-up. CDR3 sequence (DNA): TGTGCCAGCAGTTACGCGGTTAACTCCTACGAGCAGTACTTC. Its protein is CASSYAVNSYEQYF.